This entry lists 15 T cell receptor beta chains sequenced from one sample in a study of vaccination and CD4 T cells after COVID-19. Documented treatment: 10-day PBMC culture with coronavirus spike peptide pools or control peptides (ViraFEST assay). Their antigens remain unidentified. Cultured CD4+ T cells had their DNA profiled by the Oncomine TCR Beta short-read assay. TCRdb reprocessed the PCR reads via MiXCR and lists one record per CDR3 protein. The sample carries about 13,000 distinct CDR3 sequences, more than 40% recorded once. Sample: CD4+ T cells from blood, cultured in vitro. The source is a human donor who had recovered from COVID-19.

The chain links TRBV12-3 or TRBV12-4 to TRBJ1-1; D possibly corresponds to TRBD1 (6 bases). The germline V and J ends were trimmed by 6 bases and 4 bases, with 24 bases remaining between them. The CDR3 spans 17 residues. The CDR3, as DNA: TGTGCCAGCAGCGTAGCTGATGTTGCAGGGGTTGGCACTGAAGCTTTCTTT. Translated, it gives CASSVADVAGVGTEAFF.

The V gene is TRBV25-1, the J gene TRBJ2-1, with 9 bases lining up with TRBD2. CDR1 and CDR2 (germline): MGHDK, SYGVNS. The CDR3 totals 14 residues. J gave up 3 bases and V 6 bases, and 3 bases lay outside the gene matches. The DNA for the CDR3 is TGTGCCAGCAGGGCTAGCGGGATCTACAATGAGCAGTTCTTC. This sequence encodes CASRASGIYNEQFF.

This rearrangement joins TRBV27 to TRBJ2-5, with 10 bases that match TRBD1. The CDR3 runs 16 residues. After removal of 2 bases from V and 7 bases from J, the junction contained 10 bases not matched to a gene. Germline values: CDR1 MNHEY, CDR2 SMNVEV (reference sequence). CDR3 amino acids: CASSLGTGTGVRTQYF. Written as DNA, the CDR3 is TGTGCCAGCAGTTTAGGCACCGGGACAGGGGTTAGGACCCAGTACTTC.

This clonotype was counted only a few times. The rearrangement links TRBV19 to TRBJ1-1; maybe TRBD1 (6 bases). Trimming left V 7 bases short and J 4 bases short, with 19 bases between. This CDR3 is built from 15 residues. The germline V gene encodes CDR1 LNHDA and CDR2 SQIVND (reference sequence). Here the CDR3 DNA reads TGTGCCAGTAAATCCCTGGCAGGGGCGGTCACTGAAGCTTTCTTT. Protein: CASKSLAGAVTEAFF. The complete variable domain, with remaining parts taken from reference TRBV19 and TRBJ1-1, reads DGGITQSPKYLFRKEGQNVTLSCEQNLNHDAMYWYRQDPGQGLRLIYYSQIVNDFQKGDIAEGYSVSREKKESFPLTVTSAQKNPTAFYLCASKSLAGAVTEAFFGQGTRLTVV.

This clonotype was seen more than once but under ten times. The rearrangement joins TRBV28 to TRBJ1-1; 9 nucleotides agree with TRBD1. Germline V gene sequence: CDR1 MDHEN, CDR2 SYDVKM. V lost 5 bases to trimming and J lost 11 bases; unmatched junction nucleotides: 3. The CDR3 is 11 amino acids. This CDR3 reads CASSPTGGAFF. The CDR3 DNA reads as TGTGCCAGCAGTCCGACAGGGGGGGCTTTCTTT.

This chain joins TRBV5-8 and TRBJ2-4; D is unclear. Trimming left V 0 bases short and J 0 bases short, with 7 bases between. This CDR3 is 15 amino acids long. CDR1 and CDR2 (germline): SGHTS, YDEGEE. The CDR3 sequence is CASSLGQLAKNIQYF. The CDR3 DNA reads as TGTGCCAGCAGCTTGGGTCAGCTAGCCAAAAACATTCAGTACTTC.

This clonotype was seen more than once but under ten times. V usage is TRBV19 and J usage is TRBJ1-3; D might be TRBD1 (5 bases). Germline V gene sequence: CDR1 LNHDA, CDR2 SQIVND (reference sequence). Trimming removed 5 bases from V and 4 bases from J, with 12 bases in between. The CDR3 runs to 14 residues. The CDR3 region is CASSPTTVGNTIYF. In nucleotides, the CDR3 is TGTGCCAGTAGTCCGACGACAGTGGGAAACACCATATATTTT.

The chain is built from TRBV28 and TRBJ1-5; 7 bases map to TRBD1. V was clipped by 6 bases and J by 7 bases; unmatched bases: 9. This CDR3 is 14 amino acids long. Germline V CDR1 and CDR2: MDHEN, SYDVKM. The CDR3 nucleotides read TGTGCCAGCAGCCTCGACAGGGCTTCCCAGCCCCAGCATTTT. Translating gives CASSLDRASQPQHF.

The chain combines TRBV19 with TRBJ1-5; D perhaps matches TRBD1 (5 bases). Per the germline V gene, CDR1 is LNHDA and CDR2 is SQIVND (reference sequence). This CDR3 comprises 15 residues. Trimming shortened V by 5 bases and J by 7 bases, and 18 bases separated the two germline ends. The CDR3 region is CASSAYGWGNQPQHF. In nucleotides, the CDR3 is TGTGCCAGTAGTGCCTATGGATGGGGGAACCAGCCCCAGCATTTT.

J is TRBJ2-1 and V is TRBV6-4; D uncertain. The CDR3 spans 14 residues. Germline lookup yields CDR1 MRHNA and CDR2 SNTAGT. Between the trimmed V and J ends, which lost 6 bases and 0 bases, there was a span of 9 bases. Here the CDR3 DNA reads TGTGCCAGCAGCCCAGACCACTCCTACAATGAGCAGTTCTTC. It is translated as CASSPDHSYNEQFF.

The chain combines TRBV11-3 with TRBJ2-6; D call uncertain. Per germline, CDR1 SGHNT and CDR2 YENEEA. The CDR3 consists of 15 residues. The germline V and J ends were trimmed by 1 base and 0 bases, with 4 bases remaining between them. The CDR3 DNA reads TGTGCCAGCAGCTTAGGGGTCTCTGGGGCCAACGTCCTGACTTTC. Translated, it gives CASSLGVSGANVLTF.

A few counts support this clonotype. The V gene is TRBV19, the J gene TRBJ2-3; 12 nucleotides agree with TRBD2. The length of the CDR3 is 16 residues. Germline trimming cut 4 bases from V and 4 bases from J; bases unmatched to any gene: 6. The germline CDR1 and CDR2 sequences are LNHDA and SQIVND (reference sequence). DNA for the CDR3: TGTGCCAGTAGTAATGGACTAGCGGGGTCAGCAGATACGCAGTATTTT. Translation gives CASSNGLAGSADTQYF.

The rearrangement uses TRBV20-1 and TRBJ1-2; 10 bases agree with TRBD1. The CDR3 is 16 residues long. The germline V gene has CDR1 DFQATT and CDR2 SNEGSKA (reference sequence). The junction had 10 bases not matched to a gene; V was cut back by 0 bases and J by 6 bases. CDR3 amino acids: CSARDHGQGGLDGYTF. CDR3 in DNA: TGCAGTGCTAGAGATCACGGACAGGGGGGCTTGGATGGCTACACCTTC.

Worth noting for this clonotype: An end of the junction does not agree with germline; a read error may underlie this. The chain carries TRBV7-2 and TRBJ2-5; 15 nucleotides match TRBD2. Looked up from germline, CDR1 is SGHTA and CDR2 is FQGNSA. The CDR3 sequence is 17 residues long. DNA for the CDR3: TGCGCCAGCAGCTTGTGGACTAGCGGGGGGGCCGGAGAGACCCAGTACTTC. Its translation is CASSLWTSGGAGETQYF.

This clonotype was found a few times. This chain links TRBV28 with TRBJ2-7; D is possibly TRBD1 (7 bases). The V gene's germline CDR1 is MDHEN and CDR2 SYDVKM. CDR3 length: 15 residues. V lost 3 bases to trimming and J lost 6 bases, with 18 bases between them. CDR3 residues: CASSFPGQGGAEQYF. The DNA for the CDR3 is TGTGCCAGCAGTTTCCCCGGCCAGGGGGGTGCCGAGCAGTACTTC.